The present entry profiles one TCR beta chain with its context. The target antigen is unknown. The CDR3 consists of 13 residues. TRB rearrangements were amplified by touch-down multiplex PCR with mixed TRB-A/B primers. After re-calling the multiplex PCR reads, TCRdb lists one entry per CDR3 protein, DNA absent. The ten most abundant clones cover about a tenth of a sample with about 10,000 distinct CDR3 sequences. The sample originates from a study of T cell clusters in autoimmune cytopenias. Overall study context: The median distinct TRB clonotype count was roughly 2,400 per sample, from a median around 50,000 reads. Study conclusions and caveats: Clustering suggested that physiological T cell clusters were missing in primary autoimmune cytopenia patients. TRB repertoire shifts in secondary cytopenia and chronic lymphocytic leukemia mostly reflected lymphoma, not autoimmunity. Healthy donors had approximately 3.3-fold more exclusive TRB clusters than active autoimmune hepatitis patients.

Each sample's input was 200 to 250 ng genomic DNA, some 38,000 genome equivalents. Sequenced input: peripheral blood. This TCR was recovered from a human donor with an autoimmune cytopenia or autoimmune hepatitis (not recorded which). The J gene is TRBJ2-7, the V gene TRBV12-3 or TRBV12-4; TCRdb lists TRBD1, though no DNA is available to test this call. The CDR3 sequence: CASSPGYPYEQYF.